This TCR beta chain was recorded in a study of identical twins. There are many counts of this clonotype. TCRdb ran MiXCR on the 5' RACE reads and lists one entry per CDR3 protein. This sample has around 1.7 million distinct CDR3 sequences; 32% occur once, and the top ten carry around 0.25%. The V gene's germline CDR1 is DFQATT and CDR2 SNEGSKA (reference sequence). With 3 bases removed from V and 1 base from J, the gap between germline ends came to 9 bases. The CDR3 spans 13 residues. The specimen sequenced was cord blood. The chain joins TRBV20-1 to TRBJ2-5, with D maybe TRBD2 (6 bases). This TCR was recovered from a newborn girl in good health. The chain's CDR3 is CSARGLSQETQYF. CDR3 nucleotides: TGCAGTGCTAGGGGACTGAGCCAAGAGACCCAGTACTTC.